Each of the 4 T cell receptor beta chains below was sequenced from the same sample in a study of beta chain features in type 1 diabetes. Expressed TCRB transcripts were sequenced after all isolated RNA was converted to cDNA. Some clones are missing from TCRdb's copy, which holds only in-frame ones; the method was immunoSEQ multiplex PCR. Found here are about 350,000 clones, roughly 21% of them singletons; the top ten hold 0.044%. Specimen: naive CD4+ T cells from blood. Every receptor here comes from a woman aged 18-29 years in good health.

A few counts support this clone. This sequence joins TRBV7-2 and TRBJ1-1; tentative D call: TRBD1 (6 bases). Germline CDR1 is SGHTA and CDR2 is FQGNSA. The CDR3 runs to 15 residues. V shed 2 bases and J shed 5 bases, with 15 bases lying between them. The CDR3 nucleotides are TGTGCCAGCAGCTTAAGGGGGGGCGTTGGAACTGAAGCTTTCTTT. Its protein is CASSLRGGVGTEAFF.

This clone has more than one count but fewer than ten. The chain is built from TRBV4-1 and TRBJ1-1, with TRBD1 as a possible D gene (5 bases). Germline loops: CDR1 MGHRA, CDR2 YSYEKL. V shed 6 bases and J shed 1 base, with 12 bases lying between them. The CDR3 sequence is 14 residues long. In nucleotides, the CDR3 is TGCGCCAGCAGACCGCTTCAGGGGAACACTGAAGCTTTCTTT. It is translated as CASRPLQGNTEAFF.

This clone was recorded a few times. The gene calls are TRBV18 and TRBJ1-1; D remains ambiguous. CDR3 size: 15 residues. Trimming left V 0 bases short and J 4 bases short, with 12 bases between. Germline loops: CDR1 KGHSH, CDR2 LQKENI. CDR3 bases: TGTGCCAGCTCACCACCGGAGGGTAAGAGCACTGAAGCTTTCTTT. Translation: CASSPPEGKSTEAFF.

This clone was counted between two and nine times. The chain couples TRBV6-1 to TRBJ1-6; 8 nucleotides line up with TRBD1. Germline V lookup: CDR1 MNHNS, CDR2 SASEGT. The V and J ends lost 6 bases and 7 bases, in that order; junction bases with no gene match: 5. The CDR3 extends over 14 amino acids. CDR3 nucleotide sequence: TGTGCCAGCAGACGACAGGGGCAAAATTCACCCCTCCACTTT. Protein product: CASRRQGQNSPLHF.